This T cell receptor beta chain was identified in a study of T cell repertoires in ileal Crohn's disease (dated by TCRdb to about 2019). General notes on the study: The median duration of disease was 6 to 10 years, and at the time of surgery around 36% of patients were active smokers. Every patient underwent surgery because of a complication, which was stricturing disease in about 61% of cases and penetrating disease in roughly 39%. Roughly half of the patients were given postoperative therapy, with ten to twelve receiving thiopurines and 15 to 20 receiving anti-TNF agents. M0 samples were biopsies from the inflamed portion of the ileum in the surgical resection specimen. Approximately 550 nanograms of biopsy DNA per sample were submitted for commercial TCRB immunosequencing. TCR repertoire analysis was done in a few dozen Crohn's disease patients from a prospective multicentre cohort. The study was conducted in parallel with a multicentre cohort built to find predictors of early endoscopic recurrence after ileocolonic resection. A Rutgeerts score above i0 was used to define endoscopic postoperative recurrence. A total of about 150 mucosal samples from roughly 50 patients were sequenced, with samples obtained at several locations on the surgical specimen and at postoperative endoscopy.

A remark on this clone: No cognate antigen has been identified for it. Base qualities are not provided; no much larger clone lies one nucleotide away.

Reading the label with the study, this specimen's time point is: inflamed ileum from the surgical specimen. Adults with ileal or ileocolonic Crohn's disease and an indication for ileocolonic resection were eligible for inclusion. Whole ileal mucosal biopsies were kept frozen at -80 degrees C prior to DNA extraction. Genomic DNA was extracted from frozen whole biopsies using a TRizol-based method and was quantified with a NanoDrop 2000 spectrophotometer. Library creation used the immunoSEQ multiplex PCR assay. Adaptive Biotechnology amplified CDR3 regions from genomic DNA with a two-step multiplex PCR that controlled for amplification bias. Primers covering every V and J gene segment were used in the first PCR, while barcodes and Illumina adapters were added in the second PCR. CDR3 libraries were sequenced using an Illumina instrument. The study's own analysis went as follows. The analysis drew on both the pipelines supplied by the vendor and custom analysis of the raw data in R/Bioconductor running R version 3.3.0. Clonality, ranging from 0 to 1, was calculated as the inverse of the normalised Shannon entropy of all productive clones. The repertoire share taken up by the top 100 clones defined high-frequency clones, and only clones that passed a 95% confidence test were kept. Repertoire diversity was measured with the Simpson index, and overlap between samples was measured with the Morisita-Horn index. TCRdb provides this immuneACCESS table in a form limited to in-frame rearrangements. Some clones are lacking; in checked studies, under half of them reflect an unresolved V gene, and why the rest are absent is not known. Clone size and the V and J calls come from that table; the DNA yielded D and trimming. This sample gives 1,500 to 2,000 clones in total; 90% of them show up just once. In total, the top ten clones hold 4% to 5% of the sample.

Overall study results and their limits: Patients who were active smokers at surgery had a significantly higher proportion of clonal expansions than non-smokers (approximately 26% vs 17%, p=0.02). Sorted CD8 T cells carried more high-frequency clones than CD4 T cells, suggesting mucosal expansions were mainly CD8. Mucosal CD4 and CD8 T cells were sorted and sequenced only in a subgroup of patients, the size of which was not stated. Endoscopic recurrence was found to be associated with higher high-frequency clone percentages at surgery, and recurrence was observed in all patients with clonality above 26.8% (18/57).

The germline V gene sets CDR1 to SGHAT and CDR2 to FQNNGV. From cysteine to phenylalanine, the CDR3 is 15 amino acids long. Of all the DNA, just the CDR3 is kept, 45 bases in frame from base 1. Germline trimming: 4 bases from V, 8 bases from J; junction bases outside gene matches: 8. The receptor chain draws on TRBV11-2 and TRBJ2-1, and TRBD2 aligns with 10 junction nucleotides. This sequence originates from an adult with Crohn's disease. The material sequenced was ileal tissue. The CDR3 region reads CASSSLAGALDEQFF. The nucleotide sequence reads as follows: TGTGCCAGCAGCTCGCTAGCGGGAGCCCTCGATGAGCAGTTCTTC.